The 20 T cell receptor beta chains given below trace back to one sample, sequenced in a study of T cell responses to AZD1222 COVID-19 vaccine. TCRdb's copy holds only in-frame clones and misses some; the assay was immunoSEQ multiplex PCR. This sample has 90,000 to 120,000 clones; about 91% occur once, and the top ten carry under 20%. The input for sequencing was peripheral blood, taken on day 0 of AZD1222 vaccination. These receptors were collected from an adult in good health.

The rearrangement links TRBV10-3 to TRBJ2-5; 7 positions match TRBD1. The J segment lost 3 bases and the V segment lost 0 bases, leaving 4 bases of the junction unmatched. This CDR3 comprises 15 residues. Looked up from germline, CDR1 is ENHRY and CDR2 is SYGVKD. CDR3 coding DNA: TGTGCCATCAGTGAGTCTCAAACAGGGGAAGAGACCCAGTACTTC. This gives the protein CAISESQTGEETQYF.

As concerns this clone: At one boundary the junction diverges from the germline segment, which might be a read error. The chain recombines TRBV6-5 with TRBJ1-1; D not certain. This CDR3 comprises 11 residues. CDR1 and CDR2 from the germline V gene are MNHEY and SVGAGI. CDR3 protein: CASSGLTEVFF. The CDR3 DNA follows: TGTGCCAGCAGCGGTTTGACTGAAGTTTTCTTT.

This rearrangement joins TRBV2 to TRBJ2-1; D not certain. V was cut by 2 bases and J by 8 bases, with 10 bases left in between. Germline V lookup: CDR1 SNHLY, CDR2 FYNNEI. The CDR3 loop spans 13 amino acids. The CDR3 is CASSELGIHEQFF. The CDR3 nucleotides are TGTGCCAGCAGTGAATTGGGGATACATGAGCAGTTCTTC.

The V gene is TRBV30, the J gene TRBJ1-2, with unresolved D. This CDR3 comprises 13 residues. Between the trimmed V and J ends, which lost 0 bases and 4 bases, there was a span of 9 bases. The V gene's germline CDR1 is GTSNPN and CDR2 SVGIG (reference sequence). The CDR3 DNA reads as TGTGCCTGGAGTGTAACGGCAGGCTATGGCTACACCTTC. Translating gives CAWSVTAGYGYTF.

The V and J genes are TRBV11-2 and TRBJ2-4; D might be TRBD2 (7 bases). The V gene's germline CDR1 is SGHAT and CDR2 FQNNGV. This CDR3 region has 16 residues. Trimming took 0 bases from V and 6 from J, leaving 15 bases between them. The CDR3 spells CASSLDVGGGRNIQYF. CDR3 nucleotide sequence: TGTGCCAGCAGCTTAGATGTAGGCGGGGGCAGAAACATTCAGTACTTC.

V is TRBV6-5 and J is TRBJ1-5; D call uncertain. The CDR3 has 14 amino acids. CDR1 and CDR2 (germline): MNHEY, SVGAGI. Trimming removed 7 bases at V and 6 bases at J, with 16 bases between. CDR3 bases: TGTGCCAGCACCATATACTGGAGGAGTCAGCCCCAGCATTTT. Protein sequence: CASTIYWRSQPQHF.

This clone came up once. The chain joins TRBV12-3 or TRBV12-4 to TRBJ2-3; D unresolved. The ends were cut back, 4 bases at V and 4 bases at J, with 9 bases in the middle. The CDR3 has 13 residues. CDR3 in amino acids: CASSWRRADTQYF. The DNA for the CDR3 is TGTGCCAGCAGTTGGAGACGGGCAGATACGCAGTATTTT.

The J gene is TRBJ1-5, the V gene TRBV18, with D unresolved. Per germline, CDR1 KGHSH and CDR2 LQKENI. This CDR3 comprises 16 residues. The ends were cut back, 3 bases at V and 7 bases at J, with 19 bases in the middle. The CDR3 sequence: CASSPSGNQAGQPQHF. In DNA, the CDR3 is TGTGCCAGCTCACCGTCCGGGAACCAGGCGGGACAGCCCCAGCATTTT.

The CDR3: CASSPNRVGQFF. The DNA for the CDR3 is TGTGCCAGCAGCCCAAACAGGGTTGGGCAGTTCTTC. The chain carries TRBV14 and TRBJ2-1; TRBD1 is a possible D gene (6 bases). Germline V lookup: CDR1 SGHDN, CDR2 FVKESK. Deletions cut 4 bases from V and 12 bases from J, with 13 bases between. The CDR3 has 12 residues. Filled out from reference TRBV14 and TRBJ2-1, the complete variable domain reads EAGVTQFPSHSVIEKGQTVTLRCDPISGHDNLYWYRRVMGKEIKFLLHFVKESKQDESGMPNNRFLAERTGGTYSTLKVQPAELEDSGVYFCASSPNRVGQFFGPGTRLTVL.

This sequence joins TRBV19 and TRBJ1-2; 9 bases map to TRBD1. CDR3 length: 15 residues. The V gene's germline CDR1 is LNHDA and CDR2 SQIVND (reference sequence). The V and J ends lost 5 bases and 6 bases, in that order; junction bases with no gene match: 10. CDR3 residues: CASSPIQGAIDGYTF. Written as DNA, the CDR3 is TGTGCCAGTAGTCCGATACAGGGGGCTATCGATGGCTACACCTTC.

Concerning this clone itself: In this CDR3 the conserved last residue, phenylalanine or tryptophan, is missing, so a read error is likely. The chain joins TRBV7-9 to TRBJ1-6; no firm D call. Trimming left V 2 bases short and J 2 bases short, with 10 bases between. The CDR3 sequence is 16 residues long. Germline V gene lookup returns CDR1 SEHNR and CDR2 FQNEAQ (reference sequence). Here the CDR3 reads CASSLSRQAYNSPLHL. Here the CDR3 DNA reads TGTGCCAGCAGCTTATCCCGACAAGCCTATAATTCACCCCTCCACCTT.

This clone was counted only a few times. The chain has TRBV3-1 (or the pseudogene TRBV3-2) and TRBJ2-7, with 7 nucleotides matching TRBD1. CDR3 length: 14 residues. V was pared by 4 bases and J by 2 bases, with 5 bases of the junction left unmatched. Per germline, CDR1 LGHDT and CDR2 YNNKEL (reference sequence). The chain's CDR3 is CASSLGDRTYEQYF. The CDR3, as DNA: TGTGCCAGCAGCCTTGGGGACAGAACCTACGAGCAGTACTTC.

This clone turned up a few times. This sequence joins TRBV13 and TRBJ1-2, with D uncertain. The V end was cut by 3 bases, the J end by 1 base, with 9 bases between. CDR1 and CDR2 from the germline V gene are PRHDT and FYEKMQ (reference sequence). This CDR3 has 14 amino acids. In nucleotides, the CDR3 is TGTGCCAGCAGCTTGGTTCAGGATAACTATGGCTACACCTTC. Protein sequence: CASSLVQDNYGYTF.

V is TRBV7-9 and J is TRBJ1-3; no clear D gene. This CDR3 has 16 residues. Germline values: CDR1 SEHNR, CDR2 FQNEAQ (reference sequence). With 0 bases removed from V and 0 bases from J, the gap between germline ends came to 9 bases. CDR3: CASSLARPSSGNTIYF. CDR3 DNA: TGTGCCAGCAGCTTAGCGAGACCGAGCTCTGGAAACACCATATATTTT. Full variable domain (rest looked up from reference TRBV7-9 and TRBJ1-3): DTGVSQNPRHKITKRGQNVTFRCDPISEHNRLYWYRQTLGQGPEFLTYFQNEAQLEKSRLLSDRFSAERPKGSFSTLEIQRTEQGDSAMYLCASSLARPSSGNTIYFGEGSWLTVV.

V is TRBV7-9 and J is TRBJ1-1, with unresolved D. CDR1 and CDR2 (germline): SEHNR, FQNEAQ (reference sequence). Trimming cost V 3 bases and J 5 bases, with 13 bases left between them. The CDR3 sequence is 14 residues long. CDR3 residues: CASSFPAPGTEAFF. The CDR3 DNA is TGTGCCAGCAGCTTCCCGGCCCCGGGGACTGAAGCTTTCTTT.

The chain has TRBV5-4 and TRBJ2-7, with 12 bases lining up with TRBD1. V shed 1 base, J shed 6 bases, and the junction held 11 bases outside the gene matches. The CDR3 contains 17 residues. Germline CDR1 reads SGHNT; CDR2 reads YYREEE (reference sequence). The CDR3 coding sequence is TGTGCCAGCAGCTTGACTCCACTCGGGACAGGGGGCGCCGAGCAGTACTTC. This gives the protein CASSLTPLGTGGAEQYF.

The CDR3 here is CASSPGQGGPGGYTF. In DNA, the CDR3 is TGTGCCAGCAGCCCCGGACAGGGAGGACCTGGGGGCTACACCTTC. This chain uses TRBV7-3 with TRBJ1-2; 8 bases are a match to TRBD1. V lost 5 bases to trimming and J lost 8 bases; unmatched junction nucleotides: 13. CDR3 size: 15 residues. CDR1 and CDR2 from the germline V gene are SGHTA and FQGTGA.

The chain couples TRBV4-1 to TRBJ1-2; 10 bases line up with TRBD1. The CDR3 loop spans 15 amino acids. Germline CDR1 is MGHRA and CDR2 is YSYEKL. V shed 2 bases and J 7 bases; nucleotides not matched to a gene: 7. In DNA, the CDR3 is TGCGCCAGCAGCCAACTTGGGGACAGGGGTCCTGGCTACACCTTC. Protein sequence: CASSQLGDRGPGYTF.

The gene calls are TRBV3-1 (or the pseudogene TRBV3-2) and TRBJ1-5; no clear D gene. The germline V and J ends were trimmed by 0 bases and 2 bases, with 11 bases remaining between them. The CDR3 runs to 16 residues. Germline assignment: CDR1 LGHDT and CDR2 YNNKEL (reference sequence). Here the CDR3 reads CASSQDGVRGNQPQHF. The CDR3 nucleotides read TGTGCCAGCAGCCAAGATGGGGTACGGGGCAATCAGCCCCAGCATTTT.

The CDR3 spells CSASISQGRLAQYF. The CDR3 DNA reads as TGCAGCGCCTCTATCTCCCAGGGTCGTCTGGCCCAGTACTTC. The chain joins TRBV29-1 to TRBJ2-5, with D perhaps matching TRBD1 (5 bases). Trimming removed 7 bases from V and 9 bases from J, with 24 bases in between. CDR3 length equals 14 residues. Germline V lookup: CDR1 SQVTM, CDR2 ANQGSEA.